This entry features one T cell receptor beta chain sequence. Its specificity is unknown. This CDR3 is built from 17 residues. CDR1 is MGHRA and CDR2 is YSYEKL in the germline V gene. The V and J ends lost 1 base and 1 base, in that order; junction bases with no gene match: 3. The use of a sample-barcoded 5' primer and a J-beta primer mix characterized a second PCR of roughly 6 to 11 cycles. Each of the cDNA molecules was tagged by a template-switch adaptor with 12 random nucleotides. TCRdb re-called the 5' RACE reads with MiXCR, one entry per CDR3 protein. The data hold over 1,200,000 distinct CDR3 sequences, with around 59% observed a single time. The sample comes from a study of blood T cells in healthy people across ages. In the study overall: About one barcoded beta molecule per two T cells came from capture by template switching. General study findings and limits: Greater diversity and more naive CD4+ cells were seen in long-lived donors than in aged donors.

Total RNA extraction produced at least 5.5 micrograms (per sample) for the study. The sequenced sample consisted of blood. This receptor was identified in a man younger than 35 in good health. This sequence joins TRBV4-1 and TRBJ2-2; 10 bases map to TRBD2. This CDR3 reads CASSQVLAGENTGELFF. The CDR3, as DNA: TGCGCCAGCAGCCAAGTCCTAGCGGGGGAGAACACCGGGGAGCTGTTTTTT.